Listed here are 24 T cell receptor beta chains from one sample, sequenced in a study of shared clonotypes between healthy human individuals. The table came from immunoSEQ multiplex PCR; TCRdb's copy has only in-frame clones and leaves some out. The sample gives a few million clones, 80% to 95% of which show up once; roughly 0.36% is in the top ten. What was sequenced was naive CD4+ T cells from PBMCs. Documented subset: CD45RA+ positively selected. The source of these receptors is a man younger than 35 in good health. Some clones in this sample may be carry-over from other donors' samples.

Note on this clone: Different DNA sequences within this sample yield the same CDR3. The chain links TRBV5-4 to TRBJ2-7; 9 bases match TRBD2. J gave up 3 bases and V 2 bases, and 3 bases lay outside the gene matches. This CDR3 contains 14 residues. Germline CDR1 is SGHNT and CDR2 is YYREEE (reference sequence). In nucleotides, the CDR3 is TGTGCCAGCAGCTTAGCGGGAGGCAACTACGAGCAGTACTTC. Its protein is CASSLAGGNYEQYF.

The rearrangement uses TRBV5-4 and TRBJ2-1; 11 positions match TRBD2. Germline V gene sequence: CDR1 SGHNT, CDR2 YYREEE (reference sequence). Trimming at V came to 5 bases and at J to 8 bases, leaving 9 bases not matched to a gene. The CDR3 covers 15 residues. CDR3 in amino acids: CASSTGTSGTYEQFF. Written as DNA, the CDR3 is TGTGCCAGCAGTACCGGGACTAGCGGTACATATGAGCAGTTCTTC.

This rearrangement joins TRBV21-1 to TRBJ1-5; the listed D gene, TRBD1, was not tested against the DNA. TRBV21-1 is a pseudogene. The CDR3 contains 17 residues. CDR3 DNA sequence: TGTGCCAGCAGCGTCATTTTGCTTACATATAGCAATCAGCCCCAGCATTTT. Its translation: CASSVILLTYSNQPQHF.

On this clone itself: The same CDR3 arises from other DNA sequences in this sample as well. The V gene is TRBV28, the J gene TRBJ1-2; 8 bases align to TRBD1. The germline CDR1 and CDR2 sequences are MDHEN and SYDVKM. Unmatched junction bases numbered 7, after V lost 6 bases and J lost 4 bases. The CDR3 loop spans 14 amino acids. The CDR3 coding sequence is TGTGCCAGCAGCTCGACAGGGGAGGGCTATGGCTACACCTTC. Residues: CASSSTGEGYGYTF.

This sequence joins TRBV6-5 and TRBJ1-4; TRBD1 matches at 7 bases. The CDR3 has 14 residues. Germline lookup yields CDR1 MNHEY and CDR2 SVGAGI. Trimming at V came to 6 bases and at J to 3 bases, leaving 4 bases not matched to a gene. CDR3 nucleotides: TGTGCCAGCAGCCCGACAGGGCCTAATGAAAAACTGTTTTTT. It encodes CASSPTGPNEKLFF.

V is TRBV4-3 and J is TRBJ2-3; 12 positions match TRBD2. V lost 0 bases to trimming and J lost 4 bases; unmatched junction nucleotides: 5. Germline CDR1 LGHNA, CDR2 YSLEER. The CDR3 totals 17 residues. In DNA, the CDR3 is TGCGCCAGCAGCCAAGAAGGGACTAGCGGGTACCCAGATACGCAGTATTTT. Translated, it gives CASSQEGTSGYPDTQYF.

This chain joins TRBV28 and TRBJ1-5; D is uncertain. This CDR3 has 12 amino acids. CDR1 and CDR2 from the germline V gene are MDHEN and SYDVKM. The germline V and J ends were trimmed by 8 bases and 3 bases, with 8 bases remaining between them. The CDR3 here is CASLRANQPQHF. For the CDR3, the DNA is TGTGCCAGCCTTAGGGCCAATCAGCCCCAGCATTTT.

Remarks on this clone: One junction end does not reproduce the germline sequence, and a read error may be involved. This chain uses TRBV5-1 with TRBJ2-1, with 10 bases lining up with TRBD1. CDR1 SGHRS and CDR2 YFSETQ come from the germline V gene. The CDR3 covers 16 residues. The CDR3 loop is CASTLTGGRIDNEQFF. In DNA, the CDR3 is TGCGCCAGCACCTTGACAGGGGGCCGGATCGACAATGAGCAGTTCTTC.

V gene TRBV19 combines with J gene TRBJ2-5; 8 nucleotides align to TRBD2. CDR3 size: 16 residues. Trimming at V came to 1 base and at J to 5 bases, leaving 9 bases not matched to a gene. Germline CDR1 LNHDA, CDR2 SQIVND (reference sequence). The CDR3 DNA reads TGTGCCAGTAGTATAGGTCCGGGACTAGTCGAGGAGACCCAGTACTTC. The encoded protein is CASSIGPGLVEETQYF.

The chain combines TRBV4-1 with TRBJ2-7, with D perhaps matching TRBD2 (6 bases). The CDR3 is made up of 16 amino acids. Germline assignment: CDR1 MGHRA and CDR2 YSYEKL. Trimming took off 0 bases at V and 3 bases at J, with 15 bases between the two ends. The CDR3 DNA reads as TGCGCCAGCAGCCAAGATGGGGGGTTTGGGCACTACGAGCAGTACTTC. Translation gives CASSQDGGFGHYEQYF.

The chain links TRBV7-7 to TRBJ2-5; D is unclear. With 5 bases removed from V and 3 bases from J, the gap between germline ends came to 10 bases. This CDR3 has 13 residues. CDR1 is SSHAT and CDR2 is FNYEAQ in the germline V gene (reference sequence). The CDR3 here is CASSRKDEETQYF. The CDR3 DNA sequence: TGTGCCAGCAGCCGCAAGGACGAAGAGACCCAGTACTTC.

Of note for this clone: Other DNA sequences within the sample encode an identical CDR3. The rearrangement joins TRBV7-3 to TRBJ1-1, with a weak D call TRBD1 (5 bases). Germline values: CDR1 SGHTA, CDR2 FQGTGA. V dropped 4 bases and J dropped 1 base, with 7 bases sitting between them. The CDR3 is 13 amino acids. CDR3: CASSSGQNTEAFF. For the CDR3, the DNA is TGTGCCAGCAGCTCCGGACAGAACACTGAAGCTTTCTTT.

The chain links TRBV5-1 to TRBJ2-7; possible D gene TRBD2, 5 bases. V gave up 2 bases and J gave up 1 base, with 13 bases separating them. The CDR3 is 15 residues long. Germline values: CDR1 SGHRS, CDR2 YFSETQ. CDR3 DNA sequence: TGCGCCAGCAGCTTATTAGGGAGATCGTCCTACGAGCAGTACTTC. This gives the protein CASSLLGRSSYEQYF.

The V call is TRBV5-1, the J call TRBJ2-1; 11 nucleotides agree with TRBD1. Germline trimming cut 4 bases from V and 6 bases from J; bases unmatched to any gene: 9. The CDR3 has 16 residues. In germline, CDR1 is SGHRS, CDR2 YFSETQ. CDR3 sequence: CASSPRFGTGGNEQFF. In nucleotides, the CDR3 is TGCGCCAGCAGCCCTCGCTTTGGGACAGGGGGCAATGAGCAGTTCTTC.

The chain joins TRBV27 to TRBJ1-3; TRBD1 agrees at 8 bases. Germline lookup yields CDR1 MNHEY and CDR2 SMNVEV (reference sequence). V shed 2 bases and J 3 bases; nucleotides not matched to a gene: 18. The CDR3 is 20 amino acids. DNA of the CDR3: TGTGCCAGCAGTTTACGGGCAGGGGGCTTTTCCTCGCCCGGTGGAAACACCATATATTTT. This encodes CASSLRAGGFSSPGGNTIYF.

The chain uses TRBV5-4 and TRBJ2-5; D tentatively reads TRBD1 or TRBD2 (8 bases each). The V gene lost 4 bases and the J gene lost 3 bases, with 22 bases spanning the gap. Germline CDR1 and CDR2: SGHNT and YYREEE (reference sequence). This CDR3 is built from 17 residues. The CDR3 sequence: CASSTGQGTGGEETQYF. The CDR3 DNA follows: TGTGCCAGCAGCACCGGACAGGGTACGGGAGGGGAAGAGACCCAGTACTTC.

J is TRBJ1-1 and V is TRBV6-1; the D gene is possibly TRBD1 (5 bases). This CDR3 is built from 18 residues. Germline V CDR1 and CDR2: MNHNS, SASEGT. Trimming removed 4 bases from V and 2 bases from J, with 23 bases in between. CDR3 residues: CASSGLYSGQGRNTEAFF. The CDR3 nucleotides read TGTGCCAGCAGTGGACTATACTCGGGCCAGGGAAGAAACACTGAAGCTTTCTTT.

The gene calls are TRBV19 and TRBJ2-2, with 9 bases that match TRBD2. This CDR3 is built from 15 residues. The trim removed 7 bases at V and 3 bases at J, leaving 6 bases unmatched. Germline V lookup: CDR1 LNHDA, CDR2 SQIVND (reference sequence). CDR3 in amino acids: CASKRLAGYTGELFF. The DNA of the CDR3 is TGTGCCAGTAAACGGCTAGCGGGGTACACCGGGGAGCTGTTTTTT. Full variable domain (rest looked up from reference TRBV19 and TRBJ2-2): DGGITQSPKYLFRKEGQNVTLSCEQNLNHDAMYWYRQDPGQGLRLIYYSQIVNDFQKGDIAEGYSVSREKKESFPLTVTSAQKNPTAFYLCASKRLAGYTGELFFGEGSRLTVL.

The chain uses TRBV9 and TRBJ2-1, with D possibly TRBD2 on 6 matching bases. The CDR3 totals 17 residues. V lost 0 bases, J lost 2 bases, and 15 bases lay in between. In germline, CDR1 is SGDLS, CDR2 YYNGEE. Here the CDR3 reads CASSVVGFPGAYNEQFF. The CDR3 DNA reads TGTGCCAGCAGCGTAGTGGGCTTTCCGGGGGCCTACAATGAGCAGTTCTTC.

V and J are TRBV7-2 and TRBJ2-1, with 7 nucleotides matching TRBD2. This CDR3 has 15 amino acids. Germline V gene sequence: CDR1 SGHTA, CDR2 FQGNSA. The V segment lost 1 base and the J segment 4 bases; nucleotides outside the gene matches: 4. CDR3 in DNA: TGTGCCAGCAGCTTAGGAGCGGGATGGTACAATGAGCAGTTCTTC. Its protein product is CASSLGAGWYNEQFF. The full variable domain, rest sourced from reference TRBV7-2 and TRBJ2-1, is GAGVSQSPSNKVTEKGKDVELRCDPISGHTALYWYRQSLGQGLEFLIYFQGNSAPDKSGLPSDRFSAERTGGSVSTLTIQRTQQEDSAVYLCASSLGAGWYNEQFFGPGTRLTVL.

V usage is TRBV6-5 and J usage is TRBJ1-1; possibly TRBD1 for D (6 bases). CDR1 is MNHEY and CDR2 is SVGAGI in the germline V gene. Trimming shortened V by 5 bases and J by 8 bases, and 12 bases separated the two germline ends. The CDR3 is 12 amino acids. CDR3 nucleotide sequence: TGTGCCAGCAGTCTACCGAGGGGGGAAGCTTTCTTT. It is translated as CASSLPRGEAFF.

The chain combines TRBV19 with TRBJ1-4; no clear D gene. V gave up 0 bases and J gave up 6 bases, with 11 bases separating them. The CDR3 length is 15 residues. Germline-derived CDR1 and CDR2 are LNHDA and SQIVND (reference sequence). CDR3 coding DNA: TGTGCCAGTAGTATAGACGGGGTACCGGATGAAAAACTGTTTTTT. Its translation is CASSIDGVPDEKLFF.

The CDR3 reads CASSIGQGVYEQYF. Written as DNA, the CDR3 is TGTGCCAGCAGCATTGGACAGGGTGTCTACGAGCAGTACTTC. This chain uses TRBV9 with TRBJ2-7, with TRBD1 matching 8 bases. V lost 4 bases, J lost 3 bases, and 6 bases stayed unmatched. Germline V gene data show CDR1 as SGDLS and CDR2 as YYNGEE. This CDR3 comprises 14 residues.

The rearrangement links TRBV5-1 to TRBJ2-7, with TRBD2 matching over 8 bases. V trimming: 3 bases; J trimming: 2 bases; junction bases outside the gene matches: 10. The CDR3 covers 16 residues. Germline V CDR1 and CDR2: SGHRS, YFSETQ. CDR3: CASSSQVLAGPYEQYF. In nucleotides, the CDR3 is TGCGCCAGCAGCTCCCAAGTGCTAGCGGGTCCCTACGAGCAGTACTTC.